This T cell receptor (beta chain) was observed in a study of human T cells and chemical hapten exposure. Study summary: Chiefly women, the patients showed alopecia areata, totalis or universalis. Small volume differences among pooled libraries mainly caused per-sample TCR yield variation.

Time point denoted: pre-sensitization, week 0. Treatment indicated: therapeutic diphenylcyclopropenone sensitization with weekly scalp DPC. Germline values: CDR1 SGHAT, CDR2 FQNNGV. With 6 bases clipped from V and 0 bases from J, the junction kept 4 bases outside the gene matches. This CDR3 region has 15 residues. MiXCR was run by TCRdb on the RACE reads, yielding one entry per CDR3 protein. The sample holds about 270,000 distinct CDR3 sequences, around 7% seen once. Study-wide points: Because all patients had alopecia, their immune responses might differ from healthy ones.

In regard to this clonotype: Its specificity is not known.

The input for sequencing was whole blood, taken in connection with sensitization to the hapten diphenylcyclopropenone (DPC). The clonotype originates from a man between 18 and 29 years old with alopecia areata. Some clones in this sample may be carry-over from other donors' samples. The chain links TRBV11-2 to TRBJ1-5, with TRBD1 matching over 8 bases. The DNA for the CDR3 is TGTGCCAGCAGGGTGACAGGGGATAGCAATCAGCCCCAGCATTTT. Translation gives CASRVTGDSNQPQHF.